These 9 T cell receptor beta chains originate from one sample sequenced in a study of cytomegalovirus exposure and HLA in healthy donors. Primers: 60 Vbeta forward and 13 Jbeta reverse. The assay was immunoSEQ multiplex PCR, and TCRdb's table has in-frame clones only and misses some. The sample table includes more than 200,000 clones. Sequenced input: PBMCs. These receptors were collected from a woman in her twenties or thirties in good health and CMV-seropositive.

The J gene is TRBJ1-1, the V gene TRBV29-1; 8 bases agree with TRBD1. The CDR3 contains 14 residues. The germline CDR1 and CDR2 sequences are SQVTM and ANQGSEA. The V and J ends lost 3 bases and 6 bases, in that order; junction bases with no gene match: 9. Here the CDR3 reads CSVEASGGEAEAFF. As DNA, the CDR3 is TGCAGCGTTGAGGCCTCAGGGGGCGAGGCTGAAGCTTTCTTT.

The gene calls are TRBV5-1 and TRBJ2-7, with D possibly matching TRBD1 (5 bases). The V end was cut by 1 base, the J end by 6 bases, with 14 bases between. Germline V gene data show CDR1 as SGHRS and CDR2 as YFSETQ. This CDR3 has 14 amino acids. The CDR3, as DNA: TGCGCCAGCAGCTTGTTTGCCAGGGATGGCGAGCAGTACTTC. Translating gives CASSLFARDGEQYF.

Here the CDR3 DNA reads TGTGCCAGCAGTCCGTGGACTCGCTCCTACGAGCAGTACTTC. Amino acids: CASSPWTRSYEQYF. The chain couples TRBV27 to TRBJ2-7; D might be TRBD2 (5 bases). This CDR3 is 14 amino acids long. The V end was cut by 5 bases, the J end by 0 bases, with 11 bases between. Germline V gene lookup returns CDR1 MNHEY and CDR2 SMNVEV (reference sequence).

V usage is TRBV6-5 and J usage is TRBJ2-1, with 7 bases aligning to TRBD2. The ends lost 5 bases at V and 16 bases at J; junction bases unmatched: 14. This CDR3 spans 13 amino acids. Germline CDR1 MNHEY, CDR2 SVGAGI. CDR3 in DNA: TGTGCCAGCAGTGGGAGGGTGGGGACCAGGAAATTCTTC. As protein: CASSGRVGTRKFF.

The CDR3 region is CASRGGDYTGELFF. The CDR3 DNA sequence: TGTGCCAGCAGAGGCGGGGATTACACCGGGGAGCTGTTTTTT. This chain links TRBV6-5 with TRBJ2-2, with TRBD2 as a possible D gene (6 bases). The CDR3 runs 14 residues. Trimming took 6 bases from V and 3 from J, leaving 11 bases between them. From germline, CDR1 is MNHEY and CDR2 SVGAGI.

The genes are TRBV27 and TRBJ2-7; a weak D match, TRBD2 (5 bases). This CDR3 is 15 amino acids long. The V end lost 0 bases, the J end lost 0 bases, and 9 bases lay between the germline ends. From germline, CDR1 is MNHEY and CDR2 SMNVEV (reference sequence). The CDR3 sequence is CASSLSPTSSYEQYF. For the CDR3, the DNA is TGTGCCAGCAGTTTATCCCCTACTAGCTCCTACGAGCAGTACTTC.

In DNA, the CDR3 is TGTGCCAGCAGCTTAGAAGGGACTAGCGGCTCCTACGAGCAGTACTTC. Its translation: CASSLEGTSGSYEQYF. The chain couples TRBV7-6 to TRBJ2-7; 11 positions match TRBD2. The CDR3 is 16 residues long. Germline V gene data show CDR1 as SGHVS and CDR2 as FNYEAQ. V shed 1 base, J shed 0 bases, and the junction held 2 bases outside the gene matches.

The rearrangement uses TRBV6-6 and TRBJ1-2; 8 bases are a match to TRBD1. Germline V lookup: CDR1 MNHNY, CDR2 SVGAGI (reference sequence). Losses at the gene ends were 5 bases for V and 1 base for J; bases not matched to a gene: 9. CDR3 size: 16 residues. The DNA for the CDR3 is TGTGCCAGCAGTACCTCACAGGGGGGCGGTAACTATGGCTACACCTTC. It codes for CASSTSQGGGNYGYTF.

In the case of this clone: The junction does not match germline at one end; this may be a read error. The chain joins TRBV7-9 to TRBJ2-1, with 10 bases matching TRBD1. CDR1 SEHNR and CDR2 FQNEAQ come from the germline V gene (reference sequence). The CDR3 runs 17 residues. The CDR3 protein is CASGLRPGTGDRNEQFF. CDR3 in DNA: TGTGCCAGCGGCTTGAGACCCGGGACAGGGGATAGGAATGAGCAGTTCTTC.